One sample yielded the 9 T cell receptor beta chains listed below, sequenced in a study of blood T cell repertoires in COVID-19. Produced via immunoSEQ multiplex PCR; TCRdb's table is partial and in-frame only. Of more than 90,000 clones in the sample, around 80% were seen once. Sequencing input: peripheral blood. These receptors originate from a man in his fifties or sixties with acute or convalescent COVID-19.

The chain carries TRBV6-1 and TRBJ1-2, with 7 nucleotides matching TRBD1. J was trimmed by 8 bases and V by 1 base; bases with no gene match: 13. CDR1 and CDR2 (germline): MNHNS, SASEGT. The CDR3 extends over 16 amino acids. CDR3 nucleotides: TGTGCCAGCAGTGAAGTTTTCAAGGGGGCGGGTCGGGGCTACACCTTC. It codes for CASSEVFKGAGRGYTF.

As DNA, the CDR3 is TGTGCCAGCAGTTTACCAAAAGCGGGATCCTACAATGAGCAGTTCTTC. It translates to CASSLPKAGSYNEQFF. This rearrangement joins TRBV6-2 or TRBV6-3 to TRBJ2-1, with TRBD2 matching 7 bases. The V and J ends lost 4 bases and 1 base, in that order; junction bases with no gene match: 7. CDR1 and CDR2 (germline): MNHEY, SVGEGT. The CDR3 length is 16 residues.

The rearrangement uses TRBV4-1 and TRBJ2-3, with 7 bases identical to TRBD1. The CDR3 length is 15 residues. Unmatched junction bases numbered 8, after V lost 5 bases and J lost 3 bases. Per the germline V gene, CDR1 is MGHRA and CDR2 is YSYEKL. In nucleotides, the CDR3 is TGCGCCAGCAGCTATTCGGGACAGAAAACAGATACGCAGTATTTT. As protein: CASSYSGQKTDTQYF.

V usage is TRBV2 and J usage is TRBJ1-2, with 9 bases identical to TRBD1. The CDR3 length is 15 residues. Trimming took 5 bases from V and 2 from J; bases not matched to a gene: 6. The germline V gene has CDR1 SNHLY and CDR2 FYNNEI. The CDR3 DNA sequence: TGTGCCAGCAGTTTCTCACAGGGGGCGAACTATGGCTACACCTTC. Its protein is CASSFSQGANYGYTF.

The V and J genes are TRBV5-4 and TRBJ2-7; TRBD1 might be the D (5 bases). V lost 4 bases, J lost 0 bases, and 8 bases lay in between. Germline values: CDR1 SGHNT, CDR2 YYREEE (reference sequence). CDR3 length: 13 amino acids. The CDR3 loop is CASSPDSSYEQYV. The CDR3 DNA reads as TGTGCCAGCAGCCCCGACAGCTCCTACGAGCAGTACGTC.

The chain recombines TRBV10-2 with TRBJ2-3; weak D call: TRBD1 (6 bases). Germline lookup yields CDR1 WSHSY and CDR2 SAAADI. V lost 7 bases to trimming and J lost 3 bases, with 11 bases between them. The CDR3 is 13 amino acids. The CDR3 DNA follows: TGCGCCAGCATCACAGGGACAACAGATACGCAGTATTTT. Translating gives CASITGTTDTQYF.

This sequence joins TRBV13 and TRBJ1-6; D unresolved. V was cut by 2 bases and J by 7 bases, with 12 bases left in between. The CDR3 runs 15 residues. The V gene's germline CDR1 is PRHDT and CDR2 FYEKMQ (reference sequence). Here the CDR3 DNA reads TGTGCCAGCAGCTTACAGGTACCCAGCAATTCACCCCTCCACTTT. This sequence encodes CASSLQVPSNSPLHF.

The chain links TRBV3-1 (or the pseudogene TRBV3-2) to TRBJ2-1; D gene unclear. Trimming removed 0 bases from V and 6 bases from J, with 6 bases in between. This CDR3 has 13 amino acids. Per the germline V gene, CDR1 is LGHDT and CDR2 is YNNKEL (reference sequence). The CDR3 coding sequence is TGTGCCAGCAGCCAAGATCGTGTCAATGAGCAGTTCTTC. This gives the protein CASSQDRVNEQFF.

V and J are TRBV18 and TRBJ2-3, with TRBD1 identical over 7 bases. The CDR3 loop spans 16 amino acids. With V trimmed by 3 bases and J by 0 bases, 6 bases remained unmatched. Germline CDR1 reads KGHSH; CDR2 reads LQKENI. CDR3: CASSPGTATSTDTQYF. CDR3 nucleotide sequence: TGTGCCAGCTCACCCGGGACAGCTACTAGCACAGATACGCAGTATTTT.